These 2 T cell receptor beta chains were sequenced from one sample in a study of cytomegalovirus exposure and HLA in healthy donors. Vbeta (60) and Jbeta (13) primers were used in the PCR. Clones were read by immunoSEQ multiplex PCR, and TCRdb kept only the in-frame ones, dropping some. The data contain roughly 130,000 clones, roughly three fifths of them seen just once; the ten biggest clones take up 5.5% to 7.5%. The specimen was PBMCs. The receptors were gathered from a woman in her fifties or sixties in good health and CMV-seronegative.

The chain uses TRBV7-8 and TRBJ2-3; weak D call: TRBD2 (5 bases). CDR1 is SGHVS and CDR2 is FQNEAQ in the germline V gene. CDR3 length: 15 amino acids. V was clipped by 4 bases and J by 4 bases, with 15 bases between them. The CDR3 nucleotides read TGTGCCAGCAGCTCCTTCCGGGGAAGTGCAGATACGCAGTATTTT. Encoded protein: CASSSFRGSADTQYF.

The rearrangement uses TRBV28 and TRBJ2-7, with D possibly matching TRBD1 (6 bases). This CDR3 is built from 12 residues. With 4 bases removed from V and 6 bases from J, the gap between germline ends came to 10 bases. CDR1 and CDR2 from the germline V gene are MDHEN and SYDVKM. The CDR3: CASSSGTSEQYF. The CDR3 bases are TGTGCCAGCAGTTCGGGGACAAGCGAGCAGTACTTC.